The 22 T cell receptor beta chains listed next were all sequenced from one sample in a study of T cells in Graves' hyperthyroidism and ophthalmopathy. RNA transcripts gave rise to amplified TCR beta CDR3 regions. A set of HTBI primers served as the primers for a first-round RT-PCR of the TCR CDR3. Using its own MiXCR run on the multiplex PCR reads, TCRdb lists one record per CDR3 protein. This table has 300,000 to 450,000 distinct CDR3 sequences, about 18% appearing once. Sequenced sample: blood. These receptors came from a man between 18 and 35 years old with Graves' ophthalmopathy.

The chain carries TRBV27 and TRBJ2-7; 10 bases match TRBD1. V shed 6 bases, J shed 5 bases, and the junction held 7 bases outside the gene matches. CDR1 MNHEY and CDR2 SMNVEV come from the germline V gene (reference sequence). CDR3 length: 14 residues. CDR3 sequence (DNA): TGTGCCAGCAGCCTGGGACAGGGGATTGACGAGCAGTACTTC. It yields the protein CASSLGQGIDEQYF.

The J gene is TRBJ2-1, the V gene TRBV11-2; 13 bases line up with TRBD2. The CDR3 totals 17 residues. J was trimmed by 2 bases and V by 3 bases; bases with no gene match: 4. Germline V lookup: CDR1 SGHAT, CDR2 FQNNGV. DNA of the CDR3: TGTGCCAGCAGCTTTACTAGCGGGAGGGCCACCTACAATGAGCAGTTCTTC. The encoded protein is CASSFTSGRATYNEQFF.

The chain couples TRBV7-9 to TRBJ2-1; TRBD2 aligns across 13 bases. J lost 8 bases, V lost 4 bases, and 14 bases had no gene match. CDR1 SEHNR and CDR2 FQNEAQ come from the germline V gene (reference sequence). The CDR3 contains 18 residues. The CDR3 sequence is CASSSGFETSGRIDEQFF. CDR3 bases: TGTGCCAGCAGCTCGGGCTTTGAGACTAGCGGGAGGATAGATGAGCAGTTCTTC.

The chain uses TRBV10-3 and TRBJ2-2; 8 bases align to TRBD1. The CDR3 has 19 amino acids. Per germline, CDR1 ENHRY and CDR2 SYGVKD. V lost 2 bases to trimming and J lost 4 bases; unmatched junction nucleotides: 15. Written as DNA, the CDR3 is TGTGCCATCAGTGAGCGTGATTTGGGACAGGATCGTCGCACCGGGGAGCTGTTTTTT. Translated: CAISERDLGQDRRTGELFF.

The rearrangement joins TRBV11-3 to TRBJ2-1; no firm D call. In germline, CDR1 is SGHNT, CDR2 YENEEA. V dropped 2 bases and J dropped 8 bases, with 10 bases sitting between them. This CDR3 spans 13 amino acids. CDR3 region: CASSLHKNDEQFF. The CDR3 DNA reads TGTGCCAGCAGCTTACATAAGAACGATGAGCAGTTCTTC.

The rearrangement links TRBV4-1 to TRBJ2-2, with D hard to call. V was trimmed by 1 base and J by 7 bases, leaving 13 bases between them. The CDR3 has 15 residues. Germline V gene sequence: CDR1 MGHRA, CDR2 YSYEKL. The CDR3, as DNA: TGCGCCAGCAGCCAAGTTTCACCCTCGGGCGGGGAGCTGTTTTTT. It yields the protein CASSQVSPSGGELFF.

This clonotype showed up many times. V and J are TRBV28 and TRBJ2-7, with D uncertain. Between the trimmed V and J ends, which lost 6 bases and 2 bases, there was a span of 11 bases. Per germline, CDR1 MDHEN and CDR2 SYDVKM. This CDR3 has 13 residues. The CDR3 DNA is TGTGCCAGCAGACTGGCGATGACCTACGAGCAGTACTTC. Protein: CASRLAMTYEQYF.

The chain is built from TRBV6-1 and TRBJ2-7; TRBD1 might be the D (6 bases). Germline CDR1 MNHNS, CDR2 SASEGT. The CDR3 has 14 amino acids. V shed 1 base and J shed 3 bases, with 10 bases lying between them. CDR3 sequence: CASSEEDRIYEQYF. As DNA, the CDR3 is TGTGCCAGCAGTGAAGAGGACAGAATCTACGAGCAGTACTTC.

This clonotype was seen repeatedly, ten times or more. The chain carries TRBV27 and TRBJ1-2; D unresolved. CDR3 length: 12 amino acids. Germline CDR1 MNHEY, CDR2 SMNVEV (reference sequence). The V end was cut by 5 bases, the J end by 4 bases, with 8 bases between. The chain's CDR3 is CASSPMGYGYTF. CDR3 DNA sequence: TGTGCCAGCAGTCCCATGGGCTATGGCTACACCTTC.

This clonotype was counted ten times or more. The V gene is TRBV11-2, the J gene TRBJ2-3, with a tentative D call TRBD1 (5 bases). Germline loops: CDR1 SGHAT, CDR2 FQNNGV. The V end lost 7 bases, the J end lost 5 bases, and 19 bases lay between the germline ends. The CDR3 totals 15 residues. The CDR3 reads CASTYEAAGLDTQYF. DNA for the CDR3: TGTGCCAGCACCTACGAGGCGGCAGGGCTAGATACGCAGTATTTT.

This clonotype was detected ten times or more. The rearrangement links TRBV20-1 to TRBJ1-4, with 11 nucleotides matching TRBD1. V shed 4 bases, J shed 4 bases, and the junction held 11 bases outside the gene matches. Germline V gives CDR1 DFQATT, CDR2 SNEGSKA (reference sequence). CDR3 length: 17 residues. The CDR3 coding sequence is TGCAGTGCTAAACACCTACGGACAGGGGGCCGTAATGAAAAACTGTTTTTT. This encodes CSAKHLRTGGRNEKLFF.

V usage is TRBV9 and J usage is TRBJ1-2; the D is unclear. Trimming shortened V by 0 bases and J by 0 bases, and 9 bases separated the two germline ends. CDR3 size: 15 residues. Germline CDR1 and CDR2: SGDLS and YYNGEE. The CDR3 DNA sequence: TGTGCCAGCAGCGTAGATGGCCGAACTAACTATGGCTACACCTTC. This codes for CASSVDGRTNYGYTF.

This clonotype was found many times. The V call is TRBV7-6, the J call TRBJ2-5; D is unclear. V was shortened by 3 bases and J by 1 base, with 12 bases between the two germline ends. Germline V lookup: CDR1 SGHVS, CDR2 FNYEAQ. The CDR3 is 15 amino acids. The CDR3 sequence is CASSFSLSAQETQYF. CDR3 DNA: TGTGCCAGCAGCTTTTCTCTGAGCGCCCAAGAGACCCAGTACTTC.

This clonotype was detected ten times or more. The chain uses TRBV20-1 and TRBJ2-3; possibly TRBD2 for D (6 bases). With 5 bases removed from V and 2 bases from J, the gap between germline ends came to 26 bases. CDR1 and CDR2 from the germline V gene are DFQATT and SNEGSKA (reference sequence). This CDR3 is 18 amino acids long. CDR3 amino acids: CSALPVTPGGPDTDTQYF. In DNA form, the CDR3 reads TGCAGTGCTCTCCCCGTGACCCCCGGGGGACCAGACACAGATACGCAGTATTTT.

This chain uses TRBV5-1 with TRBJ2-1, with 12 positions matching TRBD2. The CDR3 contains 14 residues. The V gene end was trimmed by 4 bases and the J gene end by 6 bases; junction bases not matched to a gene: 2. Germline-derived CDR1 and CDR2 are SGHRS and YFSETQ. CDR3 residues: CASSPSGGGNEQFF. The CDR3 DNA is TGCGCCAGCAGCCCTAGCGGGGGGGGCAATGAGCAGTTCTTC.

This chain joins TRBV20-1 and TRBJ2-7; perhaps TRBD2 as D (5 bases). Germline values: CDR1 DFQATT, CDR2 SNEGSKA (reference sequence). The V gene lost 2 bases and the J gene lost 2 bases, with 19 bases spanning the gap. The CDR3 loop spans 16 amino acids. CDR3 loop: CSARSPGLIAAYEQYF. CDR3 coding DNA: TGCAGTGCTAGATCCCCCGGACTTATTGCCGCCTACGAGCAGTACTTC.

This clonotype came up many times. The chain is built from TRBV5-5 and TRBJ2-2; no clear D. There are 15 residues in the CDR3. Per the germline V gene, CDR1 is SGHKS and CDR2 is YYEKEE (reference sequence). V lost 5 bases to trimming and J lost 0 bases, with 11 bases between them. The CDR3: CASSPTAANTGELFF. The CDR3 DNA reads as TGTGCCAGCAGTCCCACGGCCGCGAACACCGGGGAGCTGTTTTTT. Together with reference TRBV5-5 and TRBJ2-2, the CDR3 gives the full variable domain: DAGVTQSPTHLIKTRGQQVTLRCSPISGHKSVSWYQQVLGQGPQFIFQYYEKEERGRGNFPDRFSARQFPNYSSELNVNALLLGDSALYLCASSPTAANTGELFFGEGSRLTVL.

CDR3 sequence reads: CASSAGTSAANTQYF. CDR3 in DNA: TGTGCCAGCAGTGCCGGCACTAGCGCCGCAAATACGCAGTATTTT. V gene TRBV6-4 combines with J gene TRBJ2-3; 7 nucleotides match TRBD2. CDR3 length equals 15 residues. Unmatched junction bases numbered 11, after V lost 4 bases and J lost 7 bases. Per the germline V gene, CDR1 is MRHNA and CDR2 is SNTAGT.

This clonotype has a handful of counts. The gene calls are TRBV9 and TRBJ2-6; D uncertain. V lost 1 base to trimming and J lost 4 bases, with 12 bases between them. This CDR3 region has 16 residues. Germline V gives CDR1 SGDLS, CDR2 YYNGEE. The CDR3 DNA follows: TGTGCCAGCAGCGTATCACTGTTTAGGGGGGCCAACGTCCTGACTTTC. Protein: CASSVSLFRGANVLTF.

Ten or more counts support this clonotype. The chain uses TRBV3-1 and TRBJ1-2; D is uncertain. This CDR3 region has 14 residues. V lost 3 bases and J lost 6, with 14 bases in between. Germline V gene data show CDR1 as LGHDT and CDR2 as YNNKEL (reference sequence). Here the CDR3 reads CASSQLSSEDGYTF. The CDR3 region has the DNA TGTGCCAGCAGCCAGTTGTCCAGCGAGGATGGCTACACCTTC.

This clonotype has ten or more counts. For the CDR3, the DNA is TGTGCCAGCTTCCTCAGGGTGGGAGGTCACTACGAGCAGTACTTC. Residues: CASFLRVGGHYEQYF. V is TRBV27 and J is TRBJ2-7, with D possibly TRBD2 on 6 matching bases. V was cut by 8 bases and J by 3 bases, with 20 bases left in between. The germline V gene encodes CDR1 MNHEY and CDR2 SMNVEV (reference sequence). This CDR3 spans 15 amino acids.

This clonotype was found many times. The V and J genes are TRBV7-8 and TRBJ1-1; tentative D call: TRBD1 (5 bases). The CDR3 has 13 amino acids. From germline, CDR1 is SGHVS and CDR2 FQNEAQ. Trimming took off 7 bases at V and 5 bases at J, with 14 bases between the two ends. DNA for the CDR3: TGTGCCAGCAACCCAGTGGGGGGAACTGAAGCTTTCTTT. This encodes CASNPVGGTEAFF.